This T cell receptor (beta chain) was observed in a study of identifying expanded T cells in peripheral blood. Assay used: immunoSEQ multiplex PCR; TCRdb lists only in-frame clones, some missing. The sample has 95,000 to 150,000 clones, over 65% seen once; the top ten hold 3.3%. Germline V gene sequence: CDR1 MGHDK, CDR2 SYGVNS. This CDR3 has 14 amino acids. V was trimmed by 4 bases and J by 2 bases, leaving 12 bases between them. The sample comprised blood. This TCR was sampled from a person aged 18 to 70 in good health. This chain links TRBV25-1 with TRBJ2-7; D possibly corresponds to TRBD1 (5 bases). The CDR3 DNA follows: TGTGCCAGCAGTGGCAGGGTGATCCCCTACGAGCAGTACTTC. It codes for CASSGRVIPYEQYF.